This T cell receptor (beta chain) was documented in a study of T cells after yellow fever vaccination. A 5'RACE template-switching step, the method used to make TCR cDNA, added a universal primer site and UMIs. TCRdb itself ran the 5' RACE reads through MiXCR, one entry per CDR3 protein. The sample carries a few hundred thousand distinct CDR3 sequences, less than 20% recorded once. The sequencing here drew on PBMCs, taken 4 to 6 days after the first yellow fever vaccination. The origin of this receptor is a man younger than 35 who received the YFV17D yellow fever vaccine.

CDR3 bases: TGTGCCAGCAGCTTAACTAGGGGAGATACGCAGTATTTT. It yields the protein CASSLTRGDTQYF. The genes are TRBV7-2 and TRBJ2-3, with D perhaps matching TRBD1 or TRBD2 (5 bases each). The CDR3 consists of 13 residues. Germline CDR1 is SGHTA and CDR2 is FQGNSA. The V gene lost 2 bases and the J gene lost 5 bases, with 8 bases spanning the gap.